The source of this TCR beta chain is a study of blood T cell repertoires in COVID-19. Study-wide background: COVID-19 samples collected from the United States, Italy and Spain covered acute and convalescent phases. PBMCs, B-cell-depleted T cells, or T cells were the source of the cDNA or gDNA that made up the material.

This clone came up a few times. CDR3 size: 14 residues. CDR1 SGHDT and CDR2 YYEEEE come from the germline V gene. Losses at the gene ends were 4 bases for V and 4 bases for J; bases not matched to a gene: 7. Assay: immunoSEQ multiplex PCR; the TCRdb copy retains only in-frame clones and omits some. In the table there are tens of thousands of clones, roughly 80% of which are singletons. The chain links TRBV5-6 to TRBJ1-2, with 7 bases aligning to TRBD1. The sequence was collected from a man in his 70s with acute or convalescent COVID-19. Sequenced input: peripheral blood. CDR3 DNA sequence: TGTGCCAGCAGCGACCGGACAGGTCCCTATGGCTACACCTTC. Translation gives CASSDRTGPYGYTF.